Presented here are 2 T cell receptor beta chains from one specimen sequenced in a study of blood T cell repertoires in COVID-19. TCRdb keeps only in-frame clones here, not all; method: immunoSEQ multiplex PCR. This sample yields roughly 290,000 clones, of which around 85% are seen a single time; under 2.5% belongs to the top ten. The specimen was PBMCs or T cells enriched from blood (not recorded which). These TCRs come from a man aged 30 to 39 who had recovered from COVID-19.

This chain joins TRBV3-1 (or the pseudogene TRBV3-2) and TRBJ2-1; a possible D gene is TRBD2 (5 bases). CDR3 length: 15 amino acids. CDR1 is LGHDT, CDR2 YNNKEL, per germline (reference sequence). The germline V and J ends were trimmed by 0 bases and 12 bases, with 18 bases remaining between them. CDR3 residues: CASSQDRFAGIGQFF. The CDR3 DNA reads TGTGCCAGCAGCCAAGATCGGTTCGCCGGGATCGGGCAGTTCTTC.

The gene calls are TRBV19 and TRBJ2-2; D is possibly TRBD1 (6 bases). The CDR3 is made up of 14 amino acids. The V and J ends lost 7 bases and 0 bases respectively, with 9 bases between them. Germline values: CDR1 LNHDA, CDR2 SQIVND (reference sequence). The CDR3 region has the DNA TGTGCCAGTATCCAGGGGCCGAACACCGGGGAGCTGTTTTTT. Translating it yields CASIQGPNTGELFF.